This paragraph covers one T cell receptor beta chain sequence. The antigen is not known. The entry originates in a study of monozygotic twins with inflammatory bowel disease. General study findings and limits: Reduced clonotype sharing with other individuals was observed in IBD patients relative to healthy twins, especially with disease activity. Any single strong signal or clonotype tied to IBD lacked support. The study found lower TCRbeta diversity (inverse Simpson) in IBD patients than in healthy co-twins.

UMIs that included a 6-nucleotide sample barcode were added by template switching, which took place during cDNA synthesis. TCRdb reprocessed the 5' RACE reads and stores each CDR3 protein as one record, lacking DNA. This listing includes some 200,000 distinct CDR3 sequences. The sequence derives from a human donor with ulcerative colitis or Crohn's disease, or a healthy co-twin of an affected twin (not recorded which). Sequenced sample: blood.

CDR3 residues: CASSPGMQLREFF. V and J are TRBV5-1 and TRBJ2-1; TCRdb gives TRBD1 as the D gene, but with no DNA this cannot be confirmed. This CDR3 comprises 13 residues. Per germline, CDR1 SGHRS and CDR2 YFSETQ.